In this sample, the clone carrying this T cell receptor (beta chain) turned up a few times. This sample is drawn from a study of blood T cells in healthy people across ages. PCR was performed a second time for about 7 to 11 cycles using a sample-barcoded 5' primer and a J-beta primer mix. MiXCR, run by TCRdb on the 5' RACE reads, gives a single entry per CDR3 protein. The sample yields approximately 940,000 distinct CDR3 sequences, under 50% seen once. This CDR3 is 15 amino acids long. The ends were cut back, 5 bases at V and 2 bases at J, with 16 bases in the middle. CDR1 SGHTA and CDR2 FQGNSA come from the germline V gene.

Sequences were obtained from blood. The source is a man aged 30 to 45 in good health. V usage is TRBV7-2 and J usage is TRBJ2-7; no firm D call. The CDR3 sequence is CASSLVSGGTYEQYF. The CDR3 region has the DNA TGTGCCAGCAGCCTAGTAAGTGGTGGAACCTACGAGCAGTACTTC.